The 29 T cell receptor beta chains given below trace back to one sample, sequenced in a study of shared clonotypes between healthy human individuals. This table comes from immunoSEQ multiplex PCR, and its TCRdb copy is limited to in-frame clones, with some not included. The data show over 1.4 million clones, with approximately 96% seen just once and roughly 1.2% held by the top ten. The sequenced sample was naive CD4+ T cells sorted from blood. As for subset: CD45RA+ positively selected. Receptors originate from a man aged 25-40 years in good health.

Note on this clone: The same CDR3 arises from other DNA sequences in this sample as well. The V gene is TRBV2, the J gene TRBJ2-7, with 10 bases identical to TRBD2. V trimming: 5 bases; J trimming: 3 bases; junction bases outside the gene matches: 1. This CDR3 contains 13 residues. CDR1 and CDR2 (germline): SNHLY, FYNNEI. The CDR3 spells CASSRTSGYEQYF. CDR3 sequence (DNA): TGTGCCAGCAGTCGGACTAGCGGCTACGAGCAGTACTTC.

The V gene is TRBV29-1, the J gene TRBJ2-7; D perhaps matches TRBD1 (5 bases). This CDR3 is 12 amino acids long. Germline CDR1 is SQVTM and CDR2 is ANQGSEA. Trimming took 1 base from V and 4 from J, leaving 8 bases between them. This CDR3 is CSVEGGAYEQYF. CDR3 DNA: TGCAGCGTTGAAGGGGGCGCGTACGAGCAGTACTTC.

The CDR3 is CASSLADRLSGVQETQYF. Written as DNA, the CDR3 is TGTGCCAGCAGCTTAGCGGACAGACTTAGCGGGGTACAAGAGACCCAGTACTTC. The chain has TRBV7-2 and TRBJ2-5; TRBD2 aligns across 8 bases. Germline CDR1 and CDR2: SGHTA and FQGNSA. V lost 0 bases to trimming and J lost 2 bases; unmatched junction nucleotides: 11. This CDR3 spans 18 amino acids.

This clone has only one observation. CDR3 sequence (DNA): TGTGCCAGCAGTTACTCACGGGTCACCTCCTACGAGCAGTACTTC. Translation gives CASSYSRVTSYEQYF. The V and J genes are TRBV6-5 and TRBJ2-7; D is uncertain. CDR1 and CDR2 (germline): MNHEY, SVGAGI. V was shortened by 0 bases and J by 0 bases, with 9 bases between the two germline ends. There are 15 residues in the CDR3.

The chain is built from TRBV2 and TRBJ2-2; perhaps TRBD2 as D (5 bases). Germline V lookup: CDR1 SNHLY, CDR2 FYNNEI. Trimming left V 9 bases short and J 8 bases short, with 19 bases between. CDR3 length: 14 amino acids. Written as DNA, the CDR3 is TGTGCCAGTTCCGAGGGCAGGATGCCGGGGGAGCTGTTTTTT. Protein product: CASSEGRMPGELFF.

The chain has TRBV7-3 and TRBJ2-1; 13 bases fit TRBD2. CDR1 is SGHTA, CDR2 FQGTGA, per germline. The CDR3 runs to 16 residues. V was clipped by 1 base and J by 9 bases; unmatched bases: 6. The CDR3 protein is CASSLIPRTSGGEQFF. The CDR3 coding sequence is TGTGCCAGCAGCTTAATCCCCAGGACTAGCGGGGGTGAGCAGTTCTTC. Supplemented by reference TRBV7-3 and TRBJ2-1, the full variable domain reads GAGVSQTPSNKVTEKGKYVELRCDPISGHTALYWYRQSLGQGPEFLIYFQGTGAADDSGLPNDRFFAVRPEGSVSTLKIQRTERGDSAVYLCASSLIPRTSGGEQFFGPGTRLTVL.

This sequence joins TRBV7-8 and TRBJ2-7; 11 bases line up with TRBD2. Germline-derived CDR1 and CDR2 are SGHVS and FQNEAQ. V shed 5 bases and J 1 base; nucleotides not matched to a gene: 7. This CDR3 spans 16 amino acids. CDR3 amino acids: CASSLRLAGTSYEQYF. In DNA form, the CDR3 reads TGTGCCAGCAGCCTTAGACTAGCGGGAACTTCCTACGAGCAGTACTTC.

A single count supports this clone. The chain carries TRBV6-1 and TRBJ2-7, with D possibly TRBD1 on 5 matching bases. Germline CDR1 MNHNS, CDR2 SASEGT. This CDR3 is built from 12 residues. V lost 7 bases and J lost 8, with 15 bases in between. CDR3 in amino acids: CASTTELLKQYF. The CDR3 DNA is TGTGCCAGCACGACAGAACTTTTAAAGCAGTACTTC.

The chain joins TRBV2 to TRBJ2-1; unclear D gene. This CDR3 contains 11 residues. Trimming pared 5 bases from V and 9 bases from J, leaving 8 bases between. Germline-derived CDR1 and CDR2 are SNHLY and FYNNEI. The CDR3 reads CASSPSIEQFF. CDR3 nucleotides: TGTGCCAGCAGTCCGTCCATTGAGCAGTTCTTC.

The chain combines TRBV28 with TRBJ1-1; no firm D call. V was clipped by 4 bases and J by 8 bases, with 8 bases between them. This CDR3 is 11 amino acids long. The V gene's germline CDR1 is MDHEN and CDR2 SYDVKM. CDR3: CASSSFREAFF. For the CDR3, the DNA is TGTGCCAGCAGTTCTTTCAGGGAAGCTTTCTTT.

This clone came up once. The V call is TRBV5-1, the J call TRBJ2-1; 7 positions agree with TRBD2. V shed 4 bases and J 1 base; nucleotides not matched to a gene: 8. This CDR3 is built from 16 residues. The germline V gene encodes CDR1 SGHRS and CDR2 YFSETQ. CDR3 nucleotides: TGCGCCAGCAGCCCCCGGGCTAGCGGATCCTACAATGAGCAGTTCTTC. Protein sequence: CASSPRASGSYNEQFF.

This chain connects TRBV19 to TRBJ2-2, with D uncertain. The CDR3 is 13 residues long. Germline CDR1 LNHDA, CDR2 SQIVND (reference sequence). V was cut by 1 base and J by 6 bases, with 6 bases left in between. The CDR3 DNA reads TGTGCCAGTAGTATAGCGACCTCCGGGGAGCTGTTTTTT. It translates to CASSIATSGELFF. Complete variable domain (other parts from reference TRBV19 and TRBJ2-2): DGGITQSPKYLFRKEGQNVTLSCEQNLNHDAMYWYRQDPGQGLRLIYYSQIVNDFQKGDIAEGYSVSREKKESFPLTVTSAQKNPTAFYLCASSIATSGELFFGEGSRLTVL.

The V call is TRBV30, the J call TRBJ1-1, with D perhaps matching TRBD1 (5 bases). Trimming stripped 0 bases from V and 4 bases from J, with 12 bases between. Germline lookup yields CDR1 GTSNPN and CDR2 SVGIG (reference sequence). The CDR3 consists of 14 residues. The CDR3: CAWSVLAGGTEAFF. The CDR3 DNA reads as TGTGCCTGGAGTGTGTTAGCGGGGGGCACTGAAGCTTTCTTT.

The gene calls are TRBV12-5 and TRBJ1-1, with D uncertain. V lost 1 base and J lost 0, with 6 bases in between. The CDR3 length is 14 residues. In germline, CDR1 is LGHNT, CDR2 FRNRAP. CDR3 coding DNA: TGTGCTAGTGGTTTGGGGCAGTTGAACACTGAAGCTTTCTTT. It yields the protein CASGLGQLNTEAFF.

This chain joins TRBV2 and TRBJ1-5; D gene ambiguous. CDR1 SNHLY and CDR2 FYNNEI come from the germline V gene. V was shortened by 5 bases and J by 11 bases, with 13 bases between the two germline ends. This CDR3 has 12 residues. The CDR3 nucleotides are TGTGCCAGCAGTACAACAGACCGGTCCCAGCATTTT. Translating gives CASSTTDRSQHF.

The J gene is TRBJ2-3, the V gene TRBV27; D is uncertain. V shed 0 bases and J shed 1 base, with 8 bases lying between them. Germline-derived CDR1 and CDR2 are MNHEY and SMNVEV (reference sequence). This CDR3 contains 15 residues. The CDR3 sequence is CASSLSQWGTDTQYF. Written as DNA, the CDR3 is TGTGCCAGCAGTTTATCACAGTGGGGCACAGATACGCAGTATTTT.

CDR3 in amino acids: CASSPRDREKNIQYF. The CDR3 DNA follows: TGCGCCAGCAGCCCCCGGGACAGGGAAAAAAACATTCAGTACTTC. The chain carries TRBV4-1 and TRBJ2-4; the match to TRBD1 covers 9 bases. The CDR3 is 15 amino acids. J was trimmed by 4 bases and V by 4 bases; bases with no gene match: 5. Germline CDR1 reads MGHRA; CDR2 reads YSYEKL.

The rearrangement links TRBV9 to TRBJ1-1; no firm D call. Trimming took 0 bases from V and 0 from J, leaving 6 bases between them. CDR3 length equals 14 residues. Germline V gives CDR1 SGDLS, CDR2 YYNGEE. The CDR3 region has the DNA TGTGCCAGCAGCGTAGGGCCCATGAACACTGAAGCTTTCTTT. Its protein product is CASSVGPMNTEAFF.

Remarks on this clone: At the DNA level, this CDR3 is encoded by other sequences in the same sample as well. The V gene is TRBV28, the J gene TRBJ2-7; D ambiguous. CDR1 and CDR2 from the germline V gene are MDHEN and SYDVKM. V was cut by 3 bases and J by 2 bases, with 8 bases left in between. The CDR3 loop spans 13 amino acids. CDR3 DNA sequence: TGTGCCAGCAGTTTTCCCGCCACCTACGAGCAGTACTTC. It translates to CASSFPATYEQYF.

The chain uses TRBV28 and TRBJ1-1; TRBD1 is a possible D gene (5 bases). This CDR3 region has 14 residues. The V end lost 6 bases, the J end lost 3 bases, and 14 bases lay between the germline ends. Per germline, CDR1 MDHEN and CDR2 SYDVKM. This CDR3 reads CASSPQGVDTEAFF. The CDR3, as DNA: TGTGCCAGCAGCCCGCAGGGAGTCGACACTGAAGCTTTCTTT. Full variable domain (missing parts from reference TRBV28 and TRBJ1-1): DVKVTQSSRYLVKRTGEKVFLECVQDMDHENMFWYRQDPGLGLRLIYFSYDVKMKEKGDIPEGYSVSREKKERFSLILESASTNQTSMYLCASSPQGVDTEAFFGQGTRLTVV.

This clone was recorded only once. CDR3 region: CASSTSGREGQFF. The CDR3 DNA follows: TGTGCCAGCTCAACTAGCGGGAGAGAAGGGCAGTTCTTC. The V call is TRBV6-4, the J call TRBJ2-1, with 11 bases lining up with TRBD2. The CDR3 is 13 amino acids. The germline gives CDR1 MRHNA, CDR2 SNTAGT. The junction had 9 bases not matched to a gene; V was cut back by 8 bases and J by 12 bases.

This sequence joins TRBV18 and TRBJ2-1; 9 positions match TRBD2. The CDR3 is 16 amino acids. J was trimmed by 0 bases and V by 2 bases; bases with no gene match: 2. The germline gives CDR1 KGHSH, CDR2 LQKENI. DNA for the CDR3: TGTGCCAGCTCACCATCTAGCGGGATCTCCTACAATGAGCAGTTCTTC. This sequence encodes CASSPSSGISYNEQFF.

This clone was recorded only once. The chain is built from TRBV9 and TRBJ2-1, with TRBD1 matching 11 bases. CDR3 length: 15 residues. Trimming cost V 3 bases and J 4 bases; bases outside gene matches: 3. Germline CDR1 SGDLS, CDR2 YYNGEE. CDR3 nucleotides: TGTGCCAGCAGCGAAGGGACAGGGGGGTACAATGAGCAGTTCTTC. This translates into CASSEGTGGYNEQFF.

This clone was observed once. CDR3 region: CASSPGRLAGVSYNEQFF. Written as DNA, the CDR3 is TGTGCCAGCTCACCAGGGCGACTAGCGGGAGTATCCTACAATGAGCAGTTCTTC. The chain has TRBV18 and TRBJ2-1, with 12 bases aligning to TRBD2. The CDR3 consists of 18 residues. The V and J ends lost 2 bases and 1 base, in that order; junction bases with no gene match: 6. The germline V gene encodes CDR1 KGHSH and CDR2 LQKENI.

V and J are TRBV2 and TRBJ2-7; TRBD2 is a possible D gene (5 bases). This CDR3 is 15 amino acids long. Germline-derived CDR1 and CDR2 are SNHLY and FYNNEI. The V end lost 8 bases, the J end lost 0 bases, and 17 bases lay between the germline ends. This CDR3 reads CASRRLRGSSYEQYF. CDR3 DNA sequence: TGTGCCAGCCGCCGACTGAGAGGGAGCTCCTACGAGCAGTACTTC.

This chain joins TRBV12-5 and TRBJ2-1; no clear D gene. Germline V lookup: CDR1 LGHNT, CDR2 FRNRAP. Trimming stripped 0 bases from V and 2 bases from J, with 14 bases between. CDR3 size: 17 residues. CDR3 DNA sequence: TGTGCTAGTGGTTTGGTACAATTGGATAAGCCCTACAATGAGCAGTTCTTC. Translated: CASGLVQLDKPYNEQFF.

V is TRBV10-1 and J is TRBJ2-1; 8 bases map to TRBD2. Germline V CDR1 and CDR2: WNHNN, SYGVQD (reference sequence). Losses at the gene ends were 6 bases for V and 9 bases for J; bases not matched to a gene: 10. This CDR3 contains 14 residues. CDR3 region: CASSHQRETTEQFF. CDR3 coding DNA: TGCGCCAGCAGCCACCAGCGGGAGACTACTGAGCAGTTCTTC.

The chain couples TRBV5-6 to TRBJ2-7, with D possibly matching TRBD2 (5 bases). The ends were cut back, 4 bases at V and 5 bases at J, with 13 bases in the middle. Germline V gene sequence: CDR1 SGHDT, CDR2 YYEEEE. The CDR3 is made up of 13 amino acids. This CDR3 reads CASSPGPADEQYF. DNA for the CDR3: TGTGCCAGCAGCCCGGGCCCAGCGGACGAGCAGTACTTC.

This clone has just one count. CDR3 in amino acids: CASSPPSFDTQYF. The CDR3 DNA reads TGTGCCAGCTCACCACCCTCGTTTGATACGCAGTATTTT. The V call is TRBV18, the J call TRBJ2-3, with D unclear. The length of the CDR3 is 13 residues. Trimming removed 0 bases at V and 6 bases at J, with 7 bases between. Germline V gene lookup returns CDR1 KGHSH and CDR2 LQKENI.